Each of the 21 T cell receptor beta chains below was sequenced from the same sample in a study of cytomegalovirus exposure and HLA in healthy donors. The PCR contained 60 Vbeta and 13 Jbeta primers. Produced via immunoSEQ multiplex PCR; TCRdb's table is partial and in-frame only. This table has 280,000 or so clones, approximately 90% appearing once. The sequencing input was PBMCs. Receptors were obtained from a woman aged 18-29 years in good health and CMV-seronegative.

The chain employs TRBV19 and TRBJ2-7; 12 nucleotides match TRBD2. Looked up from germline, CDR1 is LNHDA and CDR2 is SQIVND (reference sequence). The CDR3 has 16 residues. After removal of 4 bases from V and 0 bases from J, the junction contained 4 bases not matched to a gene. CDR3 DNA: TGTGCCAGTAGTACCTCGACTAGCGGGAGCTCCTACGAGCAGTACTTC. It codes for CASSTSTSGSSYEQYF.

The CDR3 is CASSYDGTGAYEQYF. The CDR3 DNA reads TGTGCCAGCAGTTACGATGGGACAGGGGCCTACGAGCAGTACTTC. The chain uses TRBV6-6 and TRBJ2-7; 10 bases are shared with TRBD1. The CDR3 is 15 amino acids. The germline V gene encodes CDR1 MNHNY and CDR2 SVGAGI (reference sequence). Trimming removed 2 bases from V and 2 bases from J; junction bases left unmatched: 3.

This chain uses TRBV7-9 with TRBJ2-2; possible D gene TRBD2, 6 bases. Germline CDR1 reads SEHNR; CDR2 reads FQNEAQ (reference sequence). V lost 5 bases and J 6 bases, leaving 13 bases between the germline ends. CDR3 length: 14 residues. CDR3 amino acids: CASSPWGVSGELFF. DNA of the CDR3: TGTGCCAGCAGCCCGTGGGGGGTCTCCGGGGAGCTGTTTTTT. The full variable domain, completed using reference TRBV7-9 and TRBJ2-2, is DTGVSQNPRHKITKRGQNVTFRCDPISEHNRLYWYRQTLGQGPEFLTYFQNEAQLEKSRLLSDRFSAERPKGSFSTLEIQRTEQGDSAMYLCASSPWGVSGELFFGEGSRLTVL.

V gene TRBV4-1 combines with J gene TRBJ1-6, with 10 bases aligning to TRBD1. The CDR3 spans 19 residues. Unmatched junction bases numbered 12, after V lost 1 base and J lost 6 bases. Germline CDR1 MGHRA, CDR2 YSYEKL. CDR3 bases: TGCGCCAGCAGCCAAGGGGACAGGGGAATCGGTGGGGGTAATTCACCCCTCCACTTT. This translates into CASSQGDRGIGGGNSPLHF.

CDR3 coding DNA: TGTGCCAGCAGACTACAGGGGGCTGGTCAGCCCCAGCATTTT. Protein product: CASRLQGAGQPQHF. The chain employs TRBV27 and TRBJ1-5; 9 bases fit TRBD1. The CDR3 sequence is 14 residues long. V was pared by 6 bases and J by 6 bases, with 6 bases of the junction left unmatched. In germline, CDR1 is MNHEY, CDR2 SMNVEV (reference sequence).

The chain links TRBV2 to TRBJ1-4, with 7 bases that match TRBD1. Germline assignment: CDR1 SNHLY and CDR2 FYNNEI. The length of the CDR3 is 11 residues. V was clipped by 7 bases and J by 7 bases; unmatched bases: 0. The DNA for the CDR3 is TGTGCCAGCAACAGGGGTGAAAAACTGTTTTTT. Its protein is CASNRGEKLFF.

V is TRBV13 and J is TRBJ1-6; D possibly corresponds to TRBD1 (6 bases). V shed 4 bases and J shed 3 bases, with 7 bases lying between them. The CDR3 sequence is 14 residues long. Germline V gene data show CDR1 as PRHDT and CDR2 as FYEKMQ (reference sequence). The CDR3 loop reads CASSSDSYNSPLHF. As DNA, the CDR3 is TGTGCCAGCAGCTCGGACAGCTATAATTCACCCCTCCACTTT.

This clone came up once. The CDR3 protein is CASSPLDGGGELFF. The CDR3 nucleotides are TGTGCCAGCTCACCTCTCGACGGCGGCGGGGAGCTGTTTTTT. The chain has TRBV18 and TRBJ2-2; unclear D gene. The CDR3 runs 14 residues. Germline V gene lookup returns CDR1 KGHSH and CDR2 LQKENI. V lost 3 bases to trimming and J lost 7 bases, with 12 bases between them.

The V and J genes are TRBV7-9 and TRBJ1-6; 9 bases align to TRBD1. Germline CDR1 SEHNR, CDR2 FQNEAQ (reference sequence). The CDR3 has 17 residues. The V gene end was trimmed by 5 bases and the J gene end by 6 bases; junction bases not matched to a gene: 11. This CDR3 is CASSLRDRALSNSPLHF. CDR3 DNA: TGTGCCAGCAGCCTACGGGACAGGGCGTTGAGTAATTCACCCCTCCACTTT. Full variable domain (remainder filled in from reference TRBV7-9 and TRBJ1-6): DTGVSQNPRHKITKRGQNVTFRCDPISEHNRLYWYRQTLGQGPEFLTYFQNEAQLEKSRLLSDRFSAERPKGSFSTLEIQRTEQGDSAMYLCASSLRDRALSNSPLHFGNGTRLTVT.

V usage is TRBV4-1 and J usage is TRBJ1-1; D is unresolved. Trimming stripped 1 base from V and 2 bases from J, with 8 bases between. The V gene's germline CDR1 is MGHRA and CDR2 YSYEKL. The CDR3 has 14 amino acids. CDR3 DNA sequence: TGCGCCAGCAGCCAAGTCGGCGGTAACACTGAAGCTTTCTTT. As protein: CASSQVGGNTEAFF.

The chain carries TRBV6-5 and TRBJ2-3, with D possibly being TRBD2 (6 bases). The CDR3 runs to 16 residues. Germline-derived CDR1 and CDR2 are MNHEY and SVGAGI. The ends were cut back, 0 bases at V and 1 base at J, with 11 bases in the middle. CDR3 nucleotide sequence: TGTGCCAGCAGTTACTCGCGGGGCCCTCGCACAGATACGCAGTATTTT. This sequence encodes CASSYSRGPRTDTQYF.

The V call is TRBV7-3, the J call TRBJ2-6; maybe TRBD1 (6 bases). Germline V lookup: CDR1 SGHTA, CDR2 FQGTGA. Trimming left V 1 base short and J 0 bases short, with 13 bases between. The CDR3 has 18 amino acids. This chain's CDR3 is CASSLMGAPTSGANVLTF. The CDR3 DNA follows: TGTGCCAGCAGCTTAATGGGGGCCCCTACCTCTGGGGCCAACGTCCTGACTTTC.

This clone was seen only once. The gene calls are TRBV5-6 and TRBJ1-1; D might be TRBD1 (6 bases). Trimming took 6 bases from V and 1 from J, leaving 16 bases between them. Germline V CDR1 and CDR2: SGHDT, YYEEEE. The CDR3 is 15 residues long. The CDR3 sequence: CASNLGGGANTEAFF. CDR3 nucleotides: TGTGCCAGCAACCTAGGGGGAGGGGCGAACACTGAAGCTTTCTTT.

The chain joins TRBV2 to TRBJ2-3; D uncertain. V gave up 6 bases and J gave up 2 bases, with 9 bases separating them. The CDR3 is made up of 13 amino acids. The germline V gene has CDR1 SNHLY and CDR2 FYNNEI. The CDR3 here is CASSAWLTDTQYF. The CDR3 DNA reads TGTGCCAGCAGCGCCTGGCTCACAGATACGCAGTATTTT.

The chain uses TRBV11-2 and TRBJ2-3, with 9 bases lining up with TRBD2. Trimming removed 7 bases from V and 3 bases from J; junction bases left unmatched: 8. Germline CDR1 reads SGHAT; CDR2 reads FQNNGV. This CDR3 contains 15 residues. The CDR3 protein is CASTLDGLATDTQYF. Here the CDR3 DNA reads TGTGCCAGCACCCTAGACGGACTAGCGACAGATACGCAGTATTTT.

This clone has a single count. The rearrangement uses TRBV5-6 and TRBJ2-2; no definite D call. The V end lost 1 base, the J end lost 3 bases, and 16 bases lay between the germline ends. Germline V lookup: CDR1 SGHDT, CDR2 YYEEEE. CDR3 length: 17 amino acids. The CDR3 bases are TGTGCCAGCAGCTTGTTCTTTGCGGCCGGTGACACCGGGGAGCTGTTTTTT. Translated: CASSLFFAAGDTGELFF. The full variable domain, with the rest looked up from reference TRBV5-6 and TRBJ2-2, is DAGVTQSPTHLIKTRGQQVTLRCSPKSGHDTVSWYQQALGQGPQFIFQYYEEEERQRGNFPDRFSGHQFPNYSSELNVNALLLGDSALYLCASSLFFAAGDTGELFFGEGSRLTVL.

The rearrangement joins TRBV7-9 to TRBJ1-5, with 7 bases matching TRBD1. This CDR3 has 13 amino acids. The V segment lost 3 bases and the J segment 8 bases; nucleotides outside the gene matches: 4. Germline CDR1 is SEHNR and CDR2 is FQNEAQ (reference sequence). CDR3 in DNA: TGTGCCAGCAGCTTCCAGGGGGGTAAGCCCCAGCATTTT. It is translated as CASSFQGGKPQHF. Combining the CDR3 with reference TRBV7-9 and TRBJ1-5 gives the whole variable domain DTGVSQNPRHKITKRGQNVTFRCDPISEHNRLYWYRQTLGQGPEFLTYFQNEAQLEKSRLLSDRFSAERPKGSFSTLEIQRTEQGDSAMYLCASSFQGGKPQHFGDGTRLSIL.

The gene calls are TRBV2 and TRBJ2-3, with 8 bases lining up with TRBD1. The V segment lost 5 bases and the J segment 7 bases; nucleotides outside the gene matches: 11. Germline CDR1 and CDR2: SNHLY and FYNNEI. This CDR3 region has 15 residues. CDR3 amino acids: CASSYSGTGGNTQYF. DNA of the CDR3: TGTGCCAGCAGTTACTCCGGGACAGGAGGAAATACGCAGTATTTT.

V and J are TRBV7-2 and TRBJ2-3; 9 bases match TRBD1. The CDR3 length is 15 residues. V lost 5 bases, J lost 3 bases, and 6 bases stayed unmatched. The V gene's germline CDR1 is SGHTA and CDR2 FQGNSA. The DNA for the CDR3 is TGTGCCAGCAGCCTTTGGACAGGGGATACAGATACGCAGTATTTT. It specifies CASSLWTGDTDTQYF.

This chain joins TRBV25-1 and TRBJ1-5; maybe TRBD1 (6 bases). The CDR3 is made up of 16 amino acids. CDR1 and CDR2 (germline): MGHDK, SYGVNS. Trimming left V 3 bases short and J 0 bases short, with 12 bases between. CDR3 nucleotide sequence: TGTGCCAGCAGTGACAGGGGACGGTATAGCAATCAGCCCCAGCATTTT. Amino acid sequence: CASSDRGRYSNQPQHF.

The J gene is TRBJ1-1, the V gene TRBV2, with unresolved D. The CDR3 contains 11 residues. V was shortened by 6 bases and J by 7 bases, with 9 bases between the two germline ends. Germline V gene data show CDR1 as SNHLY and CDR2 as FYNNEI. CDR3 residues: CASRGSVEAFF. CDR3 DNA: TGTGCCAGCAGAGGGAGCGTTGAAGCTTTCTTT.